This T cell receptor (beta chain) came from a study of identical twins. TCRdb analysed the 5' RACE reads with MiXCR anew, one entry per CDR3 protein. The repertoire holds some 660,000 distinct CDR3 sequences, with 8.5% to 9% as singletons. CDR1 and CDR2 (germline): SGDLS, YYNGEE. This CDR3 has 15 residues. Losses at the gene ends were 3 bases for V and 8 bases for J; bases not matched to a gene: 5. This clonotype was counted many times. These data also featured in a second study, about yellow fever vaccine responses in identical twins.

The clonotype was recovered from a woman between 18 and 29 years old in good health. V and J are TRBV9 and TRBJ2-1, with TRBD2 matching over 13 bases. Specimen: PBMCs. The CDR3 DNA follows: TGTGCCAGCAGCGCCACTAGCGGGGGGGCCTATGAGCAGTTCTTC. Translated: CASSATSGGAYEQFF.